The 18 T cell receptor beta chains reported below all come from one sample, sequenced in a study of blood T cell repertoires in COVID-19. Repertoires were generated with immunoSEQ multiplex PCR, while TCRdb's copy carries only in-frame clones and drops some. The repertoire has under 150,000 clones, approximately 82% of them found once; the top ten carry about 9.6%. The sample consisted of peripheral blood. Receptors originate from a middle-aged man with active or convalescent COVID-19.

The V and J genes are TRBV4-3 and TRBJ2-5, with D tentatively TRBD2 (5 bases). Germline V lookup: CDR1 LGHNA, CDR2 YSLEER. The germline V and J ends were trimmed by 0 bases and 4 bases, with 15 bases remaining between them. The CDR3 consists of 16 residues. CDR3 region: CASSQDRLAVPETQYF. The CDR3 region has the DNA TGCGCCAGCAGCCAAGATCGGCTAGCAGTCCCAGAGACCCAGTACTTC.

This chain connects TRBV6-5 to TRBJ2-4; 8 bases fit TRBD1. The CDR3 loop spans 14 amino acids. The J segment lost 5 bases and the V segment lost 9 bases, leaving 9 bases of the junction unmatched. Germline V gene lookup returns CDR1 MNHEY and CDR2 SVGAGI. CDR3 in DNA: TGTGCCAGTCGCATCAGGGGGCAGGAAAACATTCAGTACTTC. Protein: CASRIRGQENIQYF.

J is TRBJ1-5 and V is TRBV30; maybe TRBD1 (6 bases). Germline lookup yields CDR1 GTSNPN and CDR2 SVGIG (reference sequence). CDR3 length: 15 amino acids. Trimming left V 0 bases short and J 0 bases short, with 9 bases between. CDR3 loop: CAWSVKQGSNQPQHF. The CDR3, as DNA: TGTGCCTGGAGTGTCAAACAGGGTAGCAATCAGCCCCAGCATTTT.

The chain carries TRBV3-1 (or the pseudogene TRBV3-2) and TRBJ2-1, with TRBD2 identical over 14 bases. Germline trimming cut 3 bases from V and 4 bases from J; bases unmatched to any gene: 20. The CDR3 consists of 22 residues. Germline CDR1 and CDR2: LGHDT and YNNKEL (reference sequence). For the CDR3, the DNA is TGTGCCAGCAGCCATCCTACAGGACTAGCGGGGGGACACTGGGTTGTGTACAATGAGCAGTTCTTC. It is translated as CASSHPTGLAGGHWVVYNEQFF.

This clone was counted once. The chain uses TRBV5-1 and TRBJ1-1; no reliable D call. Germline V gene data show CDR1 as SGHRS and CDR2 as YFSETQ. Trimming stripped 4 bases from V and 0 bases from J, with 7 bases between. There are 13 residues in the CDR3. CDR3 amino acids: CASSGPMNTEAFF. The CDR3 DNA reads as TGCGCCAGCAGCGGGCCTATGAACACTGAAGCTTTCTTT. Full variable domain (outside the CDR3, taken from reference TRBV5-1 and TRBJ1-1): KAGVTQTPRYLIKTRGQQVTLSCSPISGHRSVSWYQQTPGQGLQFLFEYFSETQRNKGNFPGRFSGRQFSNSRSEMNVSTLELGDSALYLCASSGPMNTEAFFGQGTRLTVV.

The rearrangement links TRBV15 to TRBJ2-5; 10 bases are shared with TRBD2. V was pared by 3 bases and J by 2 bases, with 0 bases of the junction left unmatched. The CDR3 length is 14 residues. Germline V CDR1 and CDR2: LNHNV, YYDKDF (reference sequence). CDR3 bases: TGTGCCACCAGCAGTAGCGGGGGGCAAGAGACCCAGTACTTC. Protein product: CATSSSGGQETQYF.

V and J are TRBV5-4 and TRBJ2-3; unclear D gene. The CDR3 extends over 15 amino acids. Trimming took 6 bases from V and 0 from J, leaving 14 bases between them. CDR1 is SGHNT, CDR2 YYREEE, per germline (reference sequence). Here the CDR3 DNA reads TGTGCCAGCACCACCATGGGCTATAGCACAGATACGCAGTATTTT. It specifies CASTTMGYSTDTQYF. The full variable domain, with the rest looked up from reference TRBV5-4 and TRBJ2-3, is ETGVTQSPTHLIKTRGQQVTLRCSSQSGHNTVSWYQQALGQGPQFIFQYYREEENGRGNFPPRFSGLQFPNYSSELNVNALELDDSALYLCASTTMGYSTDTQYFGPGTRLTVL.

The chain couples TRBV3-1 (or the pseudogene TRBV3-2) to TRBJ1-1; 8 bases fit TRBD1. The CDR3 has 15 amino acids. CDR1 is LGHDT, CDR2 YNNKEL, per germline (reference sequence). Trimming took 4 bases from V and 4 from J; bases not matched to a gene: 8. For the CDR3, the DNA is TGTGCCAGCAGCCTAAGGACAGGGAGAGGCACTGAAGCTTTCTTT. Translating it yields CASSLRTGRGTEAFF.

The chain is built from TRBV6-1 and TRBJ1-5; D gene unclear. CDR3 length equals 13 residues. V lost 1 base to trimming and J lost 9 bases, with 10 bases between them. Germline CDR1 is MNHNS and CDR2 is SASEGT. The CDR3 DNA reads TGTGCCAGCAGTGAAGAATCCCCCCTGCCCCAGCATTTT. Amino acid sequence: CASSEESPLPQHF.

The CDR3 nucleotides read TGTGCTAGTGGTTTGTTCGGGACAGAGAACACTGAAGCTTTCTTT. It codes for CASGLFGTENTEAFF. The chain is built from TRBV12-5 and TRBJ1-1; the match to TRBD1 covers 7 bases. CDR1 and CDR2 from the germline V gene are LGHNT and FRNRAP. The CDR3 loop spans 15 amino acids. Losses at the gene ends were 2 bases for V and 1 base for J; bases not matched to a gene: 4.

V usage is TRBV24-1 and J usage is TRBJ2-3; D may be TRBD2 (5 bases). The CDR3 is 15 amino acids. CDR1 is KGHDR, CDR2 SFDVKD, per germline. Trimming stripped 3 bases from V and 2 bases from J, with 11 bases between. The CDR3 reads CATSDSGLNTDTQYF. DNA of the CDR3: TGTGCCACCAGTGATAGTGGACTTAACACAGATACGCAGTATTTT.

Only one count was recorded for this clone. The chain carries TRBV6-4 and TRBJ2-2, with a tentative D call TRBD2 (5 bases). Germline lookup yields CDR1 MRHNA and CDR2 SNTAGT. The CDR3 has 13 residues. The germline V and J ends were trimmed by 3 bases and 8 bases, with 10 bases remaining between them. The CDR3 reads CASSESGRGELFF. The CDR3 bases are TGTGCCAGCAGTGAGAGCGGAAGGGGGGAGCTGTTTTTT.

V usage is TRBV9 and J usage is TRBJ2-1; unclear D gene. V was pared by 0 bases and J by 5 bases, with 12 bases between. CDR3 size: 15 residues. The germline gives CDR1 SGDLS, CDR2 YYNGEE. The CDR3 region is CASSVEAHEDNEQFF. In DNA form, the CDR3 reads TGTGCCAGCAGCGTAGAGGCCCACGAGGACAATGAGCAGTTCTTC.

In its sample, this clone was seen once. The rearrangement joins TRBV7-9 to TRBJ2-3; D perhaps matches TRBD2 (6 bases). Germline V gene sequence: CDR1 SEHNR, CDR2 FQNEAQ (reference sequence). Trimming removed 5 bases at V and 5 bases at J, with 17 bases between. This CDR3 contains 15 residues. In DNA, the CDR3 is TGTGCCAGCAGCCTAGGTGGAGGGGTTAAAGATACGCAGTATTTT. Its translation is CASSLGGGVKDTQYF.

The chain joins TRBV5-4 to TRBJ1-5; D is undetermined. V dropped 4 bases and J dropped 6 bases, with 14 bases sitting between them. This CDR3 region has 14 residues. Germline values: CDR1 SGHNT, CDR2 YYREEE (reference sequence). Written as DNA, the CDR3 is TGTGCCAGCAGCCTCGGGGAGGGAGTTCAGCCCCAGCATTTT. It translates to CASSLGEGVQPQHF.

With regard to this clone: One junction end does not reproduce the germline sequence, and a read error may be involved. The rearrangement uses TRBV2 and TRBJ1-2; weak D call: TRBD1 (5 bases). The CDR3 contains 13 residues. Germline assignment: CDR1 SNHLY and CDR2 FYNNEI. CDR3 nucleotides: TGTGCCAGCAGGGAAGTAGGGGTCTATGGCTACACCTTC. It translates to CASREVGVYGYTF.

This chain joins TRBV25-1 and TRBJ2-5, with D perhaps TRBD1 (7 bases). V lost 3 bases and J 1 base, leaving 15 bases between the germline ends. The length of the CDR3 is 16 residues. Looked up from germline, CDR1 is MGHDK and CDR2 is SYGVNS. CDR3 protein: CASSEGGTASQETQYF. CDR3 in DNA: TGTGCCAGCAGTGAGGGCGGGACAGCTTCCCAAGAGACCCAGTACTTC.

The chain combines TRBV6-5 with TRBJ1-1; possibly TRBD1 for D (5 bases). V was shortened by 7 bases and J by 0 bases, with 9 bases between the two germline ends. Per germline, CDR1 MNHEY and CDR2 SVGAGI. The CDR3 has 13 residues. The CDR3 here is CASTGGLNTEAFF. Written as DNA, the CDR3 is TGTGCCAGCACCGGGGGATTGAACACTGAAGCTTTCTTT.